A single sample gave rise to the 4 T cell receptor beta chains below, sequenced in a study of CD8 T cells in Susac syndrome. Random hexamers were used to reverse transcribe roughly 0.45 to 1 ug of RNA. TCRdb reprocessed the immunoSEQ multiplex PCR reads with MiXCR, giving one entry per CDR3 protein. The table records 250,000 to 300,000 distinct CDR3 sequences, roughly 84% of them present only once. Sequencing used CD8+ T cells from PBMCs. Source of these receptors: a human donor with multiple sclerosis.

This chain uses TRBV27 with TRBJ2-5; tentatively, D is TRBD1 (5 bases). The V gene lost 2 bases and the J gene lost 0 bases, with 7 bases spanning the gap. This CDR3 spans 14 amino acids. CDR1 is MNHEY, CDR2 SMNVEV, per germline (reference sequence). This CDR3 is CASSLQGYQETQYF. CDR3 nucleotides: TGTGCCAGCAGTTTACAGGGATACCAAGAGACCCAGTACTTC.

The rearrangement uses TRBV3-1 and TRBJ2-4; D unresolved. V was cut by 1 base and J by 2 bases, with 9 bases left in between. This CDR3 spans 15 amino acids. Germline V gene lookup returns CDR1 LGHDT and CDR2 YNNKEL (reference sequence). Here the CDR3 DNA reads TGTGCCAGCAGCCAAGCTGGGTTAACCAAAAACATTCAGTACTTC. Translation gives CASSQAGLTKNIQYF.

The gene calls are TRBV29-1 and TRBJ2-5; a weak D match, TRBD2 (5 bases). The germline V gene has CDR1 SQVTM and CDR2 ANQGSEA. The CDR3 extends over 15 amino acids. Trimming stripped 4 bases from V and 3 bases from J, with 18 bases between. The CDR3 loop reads CSVVGDYTREETQYF. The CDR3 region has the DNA TGCAGCGTTGTCGGGGATTATACTAGGGAAGAGACCCAGTACTTC.

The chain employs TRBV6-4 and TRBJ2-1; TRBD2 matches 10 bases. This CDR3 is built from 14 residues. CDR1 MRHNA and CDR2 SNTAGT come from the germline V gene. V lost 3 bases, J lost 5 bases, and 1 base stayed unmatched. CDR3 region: CASSDTSGDNEQFF. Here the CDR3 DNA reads TGTGCCAGCAGTGATACTAGCGGGGACAATGAGCAGTTCTTC.